The rows below give T cell receptor beta chains drawn from one sample of a study of shared clonotypes between healthy human individuals. Method: immunoSEQ multiplex PCR; TCRdb's copy keeps in-frame clones and lacks some. Altogether some 1,100,000 clones are present, more than 75% being singletons, with the ten largest covering about 0.52%. The sequenced sample was memory CD4+ T cells from PBMCs. The receptors were gathered from a man aged 18 to 29 in good health. Some clones in this sample may be carry-over from other donors' samples. Each CDR3 is given without its conserved first and last residue.

v_gene,j_gene,len,CDR3aa
TRBV5-1,TRBJ1-4,11,ASSLVPSEKLF
TRBV28,TRBJ2-7,12,ASSPHPIGSEQY
TRBV5-4,TRBJ2-3,16,ASNPSGLAGGISDTQY
TRBV6-5,TRBJ2-1,14,ASSYSPAGGYNEQF
TRBV30,TRBJ2-1,11,AWSSGAYNEQF
TRBV5-1,TRBJ1-4,13,ASQTGNPTNEKLF
TRBV2,TRBJ1-4,12,ASTRTGQYEKLF
TRBV18,TRBJ2-5,13,ASSPRASGRETQY
TRBV6-4,TRBJ1-4,16,ASISRTAPRKLNEKLF
TRBV5-4,TRBJ1-2,12,ASSLTGQGNGYT